The clone carrying this T cell receptor (beta chain) was observed many times. Its antigen is unidentified. The sample belongs to a study of human T cells and chemical hapten exposure. Noted time point: pre-sensitization, week 0. Treatment here: therapeutic diphenylcyclopropenone sensitization with weekly scalp DPC. Study-level points and caveats: The number of TCRs above 1 in 1000 frequency did not change after DPC sensitization.

Each CDR3 protein is one row after TCRdb ran MiXCR on the RACE reads. The data show 89,000 or so distinct CDR3 sequences, 8.5% seen once. The source was whole blood, collected in connection with sensitization to the hapten diphenylcyclopropenone (DPC). The receptor was derived from a man between 35 and 55 years old with alopecia areata. Some clones in this sample may be carry-over from other donors' samples.

The CDR3 is CASSSGRGRGNEKLFF. The CDR3 DNA reads as TGTGCCAGCAGCTCGGGGAGGGGTCGGGGAAATGAAAAACTGTTTTTT. This rearrangement joins TRBV12-3 or TRBV12-4 to TRBJ1-4, with D possibly matching TRBD1 (5 bases). V lost 6 bases and J 5 bases, leaving 19 bases between the germline ends. The CDR3 sequence is 16 residues long.